The TCR beta chain described here comes from a study of T cell responses to AZD1222 COVID-19 vaccine. General study results and limits: Without day 14 samples, only post-peak T cell repertoires were studied. The donor cohort was predominantly white British with a female majority, and clonal diversity may have been underestimated. Among spike-specific TCRs, nearly half reportedly target unmutated variant regions. CD4 TCRs linked to vaccination spanned spike, dominating at 160-218 and 743-854.

As concerns this clone: Its specificity is not known.

TCRdb's table, derived via immunoSEQ multiplex PCR, lists solely in-frame clones and lacks some. The top ten hold 7.6% of the sample, which has 100,000 to 150,000 clones, about nine tenths seen once. The V gene's germline CDR1 is MNHEY and CDR2 SVGAGI. V was shortened by 6 bases and J by 5 bases, with 14 bases between the two germline ends. The CDR3 extends over 13 amino acids. This sample comprised peripheral blood, obtained on day 0 of AZD1222 vaccination. This TCR came from an adult in good health. This chain links TRBV6-5 with TRBJ2-7; a weak D match, TRBD2 (6 bases). Here the CDR3 reads CASSARLGDEQYF. The CDR3, as DNA: TGTGCCAGCAGCGCCCGACTAGGGGACGAGCAGTACTTC.